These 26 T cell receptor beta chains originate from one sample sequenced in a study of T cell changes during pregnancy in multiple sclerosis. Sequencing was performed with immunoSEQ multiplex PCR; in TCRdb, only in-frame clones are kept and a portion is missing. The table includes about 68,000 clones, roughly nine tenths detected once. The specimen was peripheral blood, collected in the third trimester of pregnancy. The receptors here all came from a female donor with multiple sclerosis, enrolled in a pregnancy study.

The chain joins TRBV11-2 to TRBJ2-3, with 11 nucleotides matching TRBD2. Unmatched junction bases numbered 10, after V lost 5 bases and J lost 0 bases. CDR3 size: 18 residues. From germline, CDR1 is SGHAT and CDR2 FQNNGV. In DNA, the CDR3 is TGTGCCAGCAGCGTGAGGGTGACTAGCGGGGCTAGCACAGATACGCAGTATTTT. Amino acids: CASSVRVTSGASTDTQYF. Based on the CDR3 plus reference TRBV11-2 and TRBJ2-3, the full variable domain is EAGVAQSPRYKIIEKRQSVAFWCNPISGHATLYWYQQILGQGPKLLIQFQNNGVVDDSQLPKDRFSAERLKGVDSTLKIQPAKLEDSAVYLCASSVRVTSGASTDTQYFGPGTRLTVL.

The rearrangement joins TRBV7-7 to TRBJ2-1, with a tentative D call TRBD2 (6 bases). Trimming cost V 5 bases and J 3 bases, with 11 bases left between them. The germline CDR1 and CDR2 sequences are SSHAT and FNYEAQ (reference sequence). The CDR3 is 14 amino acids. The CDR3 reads CASSPPGSYNEQFF. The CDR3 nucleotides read TGTGCCAGCAGCCCCCCCGGGAGCTACAATGAGCAGTTCTTC.

CDR3 nucleotide sequence: TGTGCCAGCAGCCTTATATCCGGAGATGTAACTGAGCAGTTCTTC. Its translation: CASSLISGDVTEQFF. The chain employs TRBV7-2 and TRBJ2-1; unclear D gene. CDR1 SGHTA and CDR2 FQGNSA come from the germline V gene. Trimming left V 5 bases short and J 9 bases short, with 20 bases between. This CDR3 has 15 amino acids.

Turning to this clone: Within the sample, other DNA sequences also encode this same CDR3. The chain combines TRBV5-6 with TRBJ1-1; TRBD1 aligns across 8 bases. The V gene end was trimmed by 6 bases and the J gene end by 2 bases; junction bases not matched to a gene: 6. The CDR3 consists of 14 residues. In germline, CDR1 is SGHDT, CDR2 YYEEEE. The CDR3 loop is CASTSTGVNTEAFF. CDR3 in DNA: TGTGCCAGCACCTCGACAGGGGTTAACACTGAAGCTTTCTTT.

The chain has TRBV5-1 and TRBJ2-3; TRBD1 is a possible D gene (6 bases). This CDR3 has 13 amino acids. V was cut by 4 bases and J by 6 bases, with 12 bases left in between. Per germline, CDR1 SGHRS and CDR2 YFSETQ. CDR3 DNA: TGCGCCAGCAGCATACAAGACAGGGATACGCAGTATTTT. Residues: CASSIQDRDTQYF.

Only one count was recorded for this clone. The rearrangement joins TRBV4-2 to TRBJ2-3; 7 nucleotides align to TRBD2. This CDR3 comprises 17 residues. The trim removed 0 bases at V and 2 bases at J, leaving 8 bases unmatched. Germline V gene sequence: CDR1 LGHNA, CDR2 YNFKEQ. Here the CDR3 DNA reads TGTGCCAGCAGCCAAGAGGGGACTAACTCTTTCACAGATACGCAGTATTTT. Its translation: CASSQEGTNSFTDTQYF.

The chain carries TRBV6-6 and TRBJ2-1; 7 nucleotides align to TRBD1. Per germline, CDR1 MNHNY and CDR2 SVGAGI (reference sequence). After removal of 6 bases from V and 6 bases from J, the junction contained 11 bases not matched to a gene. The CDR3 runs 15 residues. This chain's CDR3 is CASSAGTAPVNEQFF. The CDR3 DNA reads TGTGCCAGCAGCGCCGGGACAGCACCTGTCAATGAGCAGTTCTTC.

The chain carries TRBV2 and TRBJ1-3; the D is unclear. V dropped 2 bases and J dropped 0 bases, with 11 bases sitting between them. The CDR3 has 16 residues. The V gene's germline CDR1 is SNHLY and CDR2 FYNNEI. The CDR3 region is CASSETDGISGNTIYF. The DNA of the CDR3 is TGTGCCAGCAGTGAAACCGACGGGATCTCTGGAAACACCATATATTTT.

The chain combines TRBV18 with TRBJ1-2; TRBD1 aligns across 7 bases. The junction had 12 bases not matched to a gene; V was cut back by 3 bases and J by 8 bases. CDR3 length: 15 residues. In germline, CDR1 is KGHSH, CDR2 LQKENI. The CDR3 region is CASSPPLGGATGYTF. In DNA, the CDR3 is TGTGCCAGCTCACCTCCGCTAGGGGGCGCGACAGGCTACACCTTC.

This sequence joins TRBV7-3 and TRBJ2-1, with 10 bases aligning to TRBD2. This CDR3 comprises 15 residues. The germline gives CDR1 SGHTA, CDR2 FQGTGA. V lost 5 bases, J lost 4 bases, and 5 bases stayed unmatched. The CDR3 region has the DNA TGTGCCAGCAGCCAAGGACTAGCGGCTTACAATGAGCAGTTCTTC. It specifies CASSQGLAAYNEQFF.

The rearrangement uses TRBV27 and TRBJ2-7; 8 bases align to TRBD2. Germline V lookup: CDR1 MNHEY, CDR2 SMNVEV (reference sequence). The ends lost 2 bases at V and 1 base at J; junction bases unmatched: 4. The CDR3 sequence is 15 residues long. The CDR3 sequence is CASSLAGGSSYEQYF. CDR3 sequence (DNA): TGTGCCAGCAGTTTAGCGGGGGGCTCTTCCTACGAGCAGTACTTC.

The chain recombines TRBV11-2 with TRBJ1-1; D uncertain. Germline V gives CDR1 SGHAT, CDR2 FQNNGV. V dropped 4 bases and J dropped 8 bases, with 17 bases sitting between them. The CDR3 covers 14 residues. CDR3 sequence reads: CASSYLSLLGEAFF. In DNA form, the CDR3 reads TGTGCCAGCAGCTACCTTAGCCTCCTCGGGGAAGCTTTCTTT.

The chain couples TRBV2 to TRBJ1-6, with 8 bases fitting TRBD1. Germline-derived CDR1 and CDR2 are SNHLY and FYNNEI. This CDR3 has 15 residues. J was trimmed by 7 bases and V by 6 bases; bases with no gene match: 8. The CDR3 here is CASRGDRGKNSPLHF. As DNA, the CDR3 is TGTGCCAGCAGGGGTGACAGGGGTAAGAATTCACCCCTCCACTTT.

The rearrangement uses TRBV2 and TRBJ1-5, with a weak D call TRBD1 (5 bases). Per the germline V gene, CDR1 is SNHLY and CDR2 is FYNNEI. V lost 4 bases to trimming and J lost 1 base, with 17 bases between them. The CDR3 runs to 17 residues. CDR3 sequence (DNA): TGTGCCAGCAGTGGGGAGGGCAGGGTCACGAGCAATCAGCCCCAGCATTTT. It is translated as CASSGEGRVTSNQPQHF.

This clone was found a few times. The CDR3 nucleotides are TGTGCCCAATCAACGGGACTTTTGAACACTGAAGCTTTCTTT. Translation gives CAQSTGLLNTEAFF. The chain recombines TRBV30 with TRBJ1-1; D may be TRBD1 (5 bases). Trimming shortened V by 8 bases and J by 0 bases, and 16 bases separated the two germline ends. Germline-derived CDR1 and CDR2 are GTSNPN and SVGIG (reference sequence). CDR3 length equals 14 residues.

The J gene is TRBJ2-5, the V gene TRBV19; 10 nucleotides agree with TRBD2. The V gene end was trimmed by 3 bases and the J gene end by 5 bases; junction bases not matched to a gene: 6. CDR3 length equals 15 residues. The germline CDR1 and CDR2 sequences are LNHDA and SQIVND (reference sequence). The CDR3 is CASSISSGSFETQYF. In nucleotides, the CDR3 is TGTGCCAGTAGTATTTCTAGCGGGAGTTTTGAGACCCAGTACTTC.

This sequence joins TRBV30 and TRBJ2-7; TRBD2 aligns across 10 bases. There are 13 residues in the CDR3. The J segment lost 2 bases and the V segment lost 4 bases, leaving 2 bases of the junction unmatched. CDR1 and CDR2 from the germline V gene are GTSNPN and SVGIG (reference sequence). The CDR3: CAWTAGGAYEQYF. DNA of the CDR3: TGTGCCTGGACAGCGGGAGGGGCCTACGAGCAGTACTTC.

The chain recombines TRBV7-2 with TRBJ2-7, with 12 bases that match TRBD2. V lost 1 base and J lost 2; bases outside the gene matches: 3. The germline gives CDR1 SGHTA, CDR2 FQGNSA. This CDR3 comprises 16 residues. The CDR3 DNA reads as TGTGCCAGCAGCTTAGGGGCTAGCGGGGGGGCCTACGAGCAGTACTTC. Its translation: CASSLGASGGAYEQYF.

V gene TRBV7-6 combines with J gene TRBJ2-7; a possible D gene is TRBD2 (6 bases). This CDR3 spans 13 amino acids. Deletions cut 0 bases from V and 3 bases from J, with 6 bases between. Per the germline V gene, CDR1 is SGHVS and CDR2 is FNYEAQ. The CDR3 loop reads CASSLATSYEQYF. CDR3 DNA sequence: TGTGCCAGCAGCTTAGCGACTAGCTACGAGCAGTACTTC.

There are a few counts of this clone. This CDR3 is CASSAQGVSTEAFF. CDR3 DNA: TGTGCCAGTAGTGCTCAGGGGGTGAGCACTGAAGCTTTCTTT. This chain uses TRBV19 with TRBJ1-1, with 7 bases matching TRBD1. Germline V gives CDR1 LNHDA, CDR2 SQIVND (reference sequence). The CDR3 runs 14 residues. Trimming removed 5 bases from V and 4 bases from J; junction bases left unmatched: 7.

In nucleotides, the CDR3 is TGTGCCAGCAGCTTATCCGGGAACACTGAAGCTTTCTTT. The encoded protein is CASSLSGNTEAFF. The genes are TRBV13 and TRBJ1-1; no firm D call. The CDR3 spans 13 residues. V lost 2 bases, J lost 1 base, and 5 bases lay in between. Germline assignment: CDR1 PRHDT and CDR2 FYEKMQ (reference sequence).

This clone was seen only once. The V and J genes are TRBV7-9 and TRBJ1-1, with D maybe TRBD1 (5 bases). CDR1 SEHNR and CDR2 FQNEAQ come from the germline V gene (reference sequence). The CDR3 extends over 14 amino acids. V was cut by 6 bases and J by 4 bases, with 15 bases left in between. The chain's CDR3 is CASSPNWGGTEAFF. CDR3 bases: TGTGCCAGCAGTCCCAACTGGGGGGGCACTGAAGCTTTCTTT.

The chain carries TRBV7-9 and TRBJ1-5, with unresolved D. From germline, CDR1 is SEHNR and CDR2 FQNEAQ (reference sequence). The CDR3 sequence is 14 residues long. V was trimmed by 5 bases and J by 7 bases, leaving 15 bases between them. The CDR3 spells CASSPSAGNQPQHF. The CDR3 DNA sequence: TGTGCCAGCAGCCCTTCCGCGGGGAACCAGCCCCAGCATTTT.

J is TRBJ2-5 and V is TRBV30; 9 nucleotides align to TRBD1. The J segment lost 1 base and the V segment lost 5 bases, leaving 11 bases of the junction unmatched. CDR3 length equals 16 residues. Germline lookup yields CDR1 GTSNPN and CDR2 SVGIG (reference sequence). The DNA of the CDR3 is TGTGCCTGGGCGACCGGGACAGGGTTTGGCCAAGAGACCCAGTACTTC. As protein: CAWATGTGFGQETQYF.

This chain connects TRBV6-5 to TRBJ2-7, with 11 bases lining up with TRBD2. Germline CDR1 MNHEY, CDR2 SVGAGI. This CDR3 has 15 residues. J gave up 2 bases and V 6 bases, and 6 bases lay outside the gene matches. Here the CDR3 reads CASSRGLAATYEQYF. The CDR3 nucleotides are TGTGCCAGCAGCCGGGGACTAGCGGCTACCTACGAGCAGTACTTC.

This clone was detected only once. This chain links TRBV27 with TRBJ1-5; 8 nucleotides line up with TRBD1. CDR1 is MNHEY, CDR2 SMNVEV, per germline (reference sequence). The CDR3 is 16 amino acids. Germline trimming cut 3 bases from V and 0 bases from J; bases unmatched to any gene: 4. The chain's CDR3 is CASSFLDRVSNQPQHF. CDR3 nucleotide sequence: TGTGCCAGCAGTTTCCTGGACAGGGTTAGCAATCAGCCCCAGCATTTT.